This T cell receptor (beta chain) was observed in a study of shared clonotypes between healthy human individuals. Across the whole study: The study drew on a couple of women and a few men aged 18 to 49 as donors. Whole-study findings and limits: Non-shared clonotypes had lower generation probabilities than those shared by all four donors.

The CDR3 has 15 residues. V shed 6 bases and J 6 bases; nucleotides not matched to a gene: 11. Germline V gives CDR1 MNHNY, CDR2 SVGAGI (reference sequence). Deep-level settings were used for running the assay. The method was immunoSEQ multiplex PCR; TCRdb's version includes in-frame clones alone and lacks a portion of them. This table holds roughly 500,000 clones, around 96% found once. A remark on this clone: Its target is unknown.

CD45RA-negative memory and CD45RA+ naive subsets were split from the CD4+ cells. The sequencing sample was made of naive CD4+ T cells sorted from blood. Subset defined: CD45RA+ positively selected. This clonotype was obtained from a woman between 25 and 40 years old in good health. The V call is TRBV6-6, the J call TRBJ1-1; 9 bases map to TRBD1. CDR3 in amino acids: CASRNRGQGSAEAFF. The CDR3 nucleotides are TGTGCCAGCAGAAACAGGGGGCAGGGGAGCGCTGAAGCTTTCTTT.